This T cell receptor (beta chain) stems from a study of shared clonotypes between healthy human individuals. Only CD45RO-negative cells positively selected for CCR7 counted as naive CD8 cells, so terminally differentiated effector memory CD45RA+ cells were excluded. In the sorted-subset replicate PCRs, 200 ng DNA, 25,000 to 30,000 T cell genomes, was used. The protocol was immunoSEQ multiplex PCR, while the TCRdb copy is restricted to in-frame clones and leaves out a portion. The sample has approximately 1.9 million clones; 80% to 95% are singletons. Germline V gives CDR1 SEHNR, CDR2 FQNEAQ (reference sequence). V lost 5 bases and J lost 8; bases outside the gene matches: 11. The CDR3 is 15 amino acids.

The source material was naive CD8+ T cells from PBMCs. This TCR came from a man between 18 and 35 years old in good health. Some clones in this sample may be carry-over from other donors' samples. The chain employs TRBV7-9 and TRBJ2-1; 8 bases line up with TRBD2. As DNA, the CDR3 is TGTGCCAGCAGCACCCGACTTCGGCGGGGGGATGAGCAGTTCTTC. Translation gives CASSTRLRRGDEQFF.